These T cell receptor beta chains were read from a single sample in a study of CD8 T cells in Susac syndrome. One entry per CDR3 protein, called by TCRdb with MiXCR from the immunoSEQ multiplex PCR reads. The profile shows over 200,000 distinct CDR3 sequences, about 95% of them singletons. Sequenced sample: CD4+ T cells from PBMCs. Receptor source: a human donor with multiple sclerosis. Each CDR3 is given with its conserved first and last residue. D genes are given only for firm matches. Only some rows state a clone size, as once, few, many or a class for expanded clones.

>TRBJ1-4|TRBD1|NA|13|TRBV29-1
CSAIGTVPEKLFF
TGCAGCGCCATCGGGACAGTTCCTGAAAAACTGTTTTTT
>TRBJ1-1|TRBD1|NA|12|TRBV20-1
CSAAGQIAEAFF
TGCAGTGCTGCGGGACAGATCGCTGAAGCTTTCTTT
>TRBJ2-5|NA|NA|16|TRBV12-3/TRBV12-4
CASSLVPARVRETQYF
TGTGCCAGCAGTTTAGTACCCGCCCGAGTAAGGGAGACCCAGTACTTC
>TRBJ1-2|NA|NA|13|TRBV6-5
CASRPRGGYGYTF
TGTGCCAGCAGACCCCGGGGTGGCTATGGCTACACCTTC
>TRBJ1-1|TRBD1|NA|14|TRBV29-1
CSVGKDRVNTEAFF
TGCAGCGTTGGGAAGGACAGGGTGAACACTGAAGCTTTCTTT
>TRBJ2-5|NA|NA|17|TRBV10-3
CAISESGRGDFQETQYF
TGTGCCATCAGTGAGTCGGGCAGGGGTGACTTTCAAGAGACCCAGTACTTC
>TRBJ2-3|NA|NA|15|TRBV9
CASSARRSTGDTQYF
TGTGCCAGCAGCGCCCGACGGTCCACAGGAGATACGCAGTATTTT
>TRBJ1-1|NA|NA|13|TRBV14
CASSRSVNTEAFF
TGTGCCAGCAGCCGCTCCGTCAACACTGAAGCTTTCTTT
>TRBJ2-3|NA|NA|14|TRBV7-8
CASSLGAATDTQYF
TGTGCCAGCAGCTTAGGGGCAGCCACAGATACGCAGTATTTT
>TRBJ2-3|NA|NA|13|TRBV10-3
CAIGGSPGDTQYF
TGTGCCATCGGCGGATCGCCAGGAGATACGCAGTATTTT
>TRBJ2-5|NA|once|10|TRBV29-1
CSGGEETQYF
TGCAGCGGAGGGGAGGAGACCCAGTACTTC
>TRBJ1-5|TRBD1|once|13|TRBV29-1
CSVSDRGNQPQHF
TGCAGCGTTTCAGACAGGGGCAATCAGCCCCAGCATTTT
>TRBJ1-1|TRBD1|few|12|TRBV3-1
CASSLTGAEAFF
TGTGCCAGCAGCCTGACAGGGGCCGAAGCTTTCTTT
>TRBJ2-3|NA|NA|14|TRBV2
CASSEGRGVDTQYF
TGTGCCAGCAGTGAAGGCAGGGGGGTGGATACGCAGTATTTT
>TRBJ2-4|TRBD1|NA|14|TRBV30
CAWSPQGAKNIQYF
TGTGCCTGGAGCCCACAGGGGGCCAAAAACATTCAGTACTTC
>TRBJ1-1|NA|NA|15|TRBV2
CASRVHGTRNTEAFF
TGTGCCAGCAGAGTACACGGGACACGGAACACTGAAGCTTTCTTT
>TRBJ2-1|TRBD1|NA|14|TRBV9
CASSPSGGQGEQFF
TGTGCCAGCAGCCCTTCGGGGGGACAGGGTGAGCAGTTCTTC
>TRBJ1-1|NA|NA|12|TRBV4-1
CASSQLNRQAFF
TGCGCCAGCAGCCAATTAAATAGGCAAGCTTTCTTT